These 13 T cell receptor beta chains originate from one sample sequenced in a study of shared clonotypes between healthy human individuals. Clones were read by immunoSEQ multiplex PCR, and TCRdb kept only the in-frame ones, dropping some. This table holds hundreds of thousands of clones, about 95% found once. As defined, naive CD8 cells were CD45RO-negative and positively selected for CCR7, with terminally differentiated effector memory CD45RA+ cells excluded. The material sequenced was naive CD8+ T cells sorted from blood. Source of these receptors: a woman in her 30s in good health.

The chain uses TRBV25-1 and TRBJ1-1; possibly TRBD1 for D (6 bases). The ends were cut back, 7 bases at V and 2 bases at J, with 11 bases in the middle. Per the germline V gene, CDR1 is MGHDK and CDR2 is SYGVNS. CDR3 size: 13 residues. The CDR3 coding sequence is TGTGCCAGCAAAGGGGGGACTAACACTGAAGCTTTCTTT. This codes for CASKGGTNTEAFF.

This clone was detected only once. The chain combines TRBV18 with TRBJ2-1; TRBD2 matches at 7 bases. Germline V gives CDR1 KGHSH, CDR2 LQKENI. Trimming at V came to 0 bases and at J to 2 bases, leaving 4 bases not matched to a gene. The CDR3 contains 16 residues. The CDR3 is CASSPPGGSAYNEQFF. The DNA for the CDR3 is TGTGCCAGCTCACCACCCGGCGGGAGCGCCTACAATGAGCAGTTCTTC.

The chain employs TRBV27 and TRBJ1-2; D may be TRBD1 (6 bases). V gave up 4 bases and J gave up 2 bases, with 17 bases separating them. The CDR3 is made up of 16 amino acids. Per germline, CDR1 MNHEY and CDR2 SMNVEV (reference sequence). The CDR3 region is CASSSTTGHLNYGYTF. The CDR3 DNA reads TGTGCCAGCAGTTCCACCACGGGACATCTCAACTATGGCTACACCTTC.

J is TRBJ2-7 and V is TRBV2, with D uncertain. This CDR3 is 14 amino acids long. Germline V CDR1 and CDR2: SNHLY, FYNNEI. V gave up 3 bases and J gave up 1 base, with 10 bases separating them. The CDR3 loop is CASSDSNQSYEQYF. In nucleotides, the CDR3 is TGTGCCAGCAGTGATTCCAACCAGTCCTACGAGCAGTACTTC.

V usage is TRBV27 and J usage is TRBJ2-1, with 13 bases identical to TRBD2. Losses at the gene ends were 4 bases for V and 1 base for J; bases not matched to a gene: 7. Per germline, CDR1 MNHEY and CDR2 SMNVEV (reference sequence). This CDR3 comprises 18 residues. The CDR3 loop reads CASSSLLAGGASYNEQFF. The CDR3 bases are TGTGCCAGCAGTTCCTTACTAGCGGGAGGGGCTTCCTACAATGAGCAGTTCTTC.

This clone was recorded a few times. The DNA for the CDR3 is TGTGCCAGCAGTGAACCCTTCACAGATACGCAGTATTTT. It codes for CASSEPFTDTQYF. This chain joins TRBV25-1 and TRBJ2-3; D call uncertain. V lost 2 bases to trimming and J lost 2 bases, with 5 bases between them. Per the germline V gene, CDR1 is MGHDK and CDR2 is SYGVNS. The CDR3 length is 13 residues.

This clone has just one count. V gene TRBV7-6 combines with J gene TRBJ2-1; 15 nucleotides line up with TRBD2. V trimming: 4 bases; J trimming: 9 bases; junction bases outside the gene matches: 4. The CDR3 runs 15 residues. CDR1 is SGHVS, CDR2 FNYEAQ, per germline. This chain's CDR3 is CASSSAGLAGGEQFF. For the CDR3, the DNA is TGTGCCAGCAGCTCCGCGGGACTAGCGGGAGGTGAGCAGTTCTTC.

This chain links TRBV29-1 with TRBJ2-7; D uncertain. CDR1 is SQVTM and CDR2 is ANQGSEA in the germline V gene. Trimming removed 1 base from V and 4 bases from J, with 8 bases in between. This CDR3 is built from 12 residues. The CDR3 region has the DNA TGCAGCGTTGAAGCGGGCGATTACGAGCAGTACTTC. This gives the protein CSVEAGDYEQYF.

The chain combines TRBV29-1 with TRBJ2-1; D is possibly TRBD1 (6 bases). Trimming took off 3 bases at V and 4 bases at J, with 13 bases between the two ends. CDR3 length: 14 amino acids. CDR1 and CDR2 from the germline V gene are SQVTM and ANQGSEA. CDR3 sequence: CSVERTEPYNEQFF. The CDR3 DNA reads as TGCAGCGTTGAGAGGACAGAGCCGTACAATGAGCAGTTCTTC.

The chain couples TRBV28 to TRBJ2-1, with 8 bases identical to TRBD2. This CDR3 has 16 amino acids. V dropped 4 bases and J dropped 7; count of bases not matched to a gene: 12. CDR1 and CDR2 (germline): MDHEN, SYDVKM. CDR3 DNA: TGTGCCAGCAGTTCCGGGTCAGTAGCGGGATTTAATGAGCAGTTCTTC. Protein product: CASSSGSVAGFNEQFF.

The chain carries TRBV4-1 and TRBJ2-7; D may be TRBD2 (5 bases). The CDR3 length is 13 residues. Germline lookup yields CDR1 MGHRA and CDR2 YSYEKL. The germline V and J ends were trimmed by 1 base and 5 bases, with 9 bases remaining between them. The CDR3 coding sequence is TGCGCCAGCAGCCAAGGAGGGATTGACGAGCAGTACTTC. Translated: CASSQGGIDEQYF.

The chain couples TRBV5-4 to TRBJ2-5; TRBD1 is a possible D gene (7 bases). The J call is doubtful: the DNA matches TRBJ2-7 better. The CDR3 contains 15 residues. CDR1 and CDR2 (germline): SGHNT, YYREEE (reference sequence). CDR3 sequence reads: CASSPRQGGTYEQYF. The CDR3 nucleotides are TGTGCCAGCAGCCCCCGACAGGGAGGTACCTACGAGCAGTACTTC.

The rearrangement links TRBV28 to TRBJ2-7, with TRBD2 identical over 7 bases. V dropped 8 bases and J dropped 4; count of bases not matched to a gene: 5. Germline-derived CDR1 and CDR2 are MDHEN and SYDVKM. CDR3 length equals 12 residues. The DNA of the CDR3 is TGTGCCAGCTCCGGCGGGAGATACGAGCAGTACTTC. Its translation: CASSGGRYEQYF. Based on the CDR3 plus reference TRBV28 and TRBJ2-7, the full variable domain is DVKVTQSSRYLVKRTGEKVFLECVQDMDHENMFWYRQDPGLGLRLIYFSYDVKMKEKGDIPEGYSVSREKKERFSLILESASTNQTSMYLCASSGGRYEQYFGPGTRLTVT.